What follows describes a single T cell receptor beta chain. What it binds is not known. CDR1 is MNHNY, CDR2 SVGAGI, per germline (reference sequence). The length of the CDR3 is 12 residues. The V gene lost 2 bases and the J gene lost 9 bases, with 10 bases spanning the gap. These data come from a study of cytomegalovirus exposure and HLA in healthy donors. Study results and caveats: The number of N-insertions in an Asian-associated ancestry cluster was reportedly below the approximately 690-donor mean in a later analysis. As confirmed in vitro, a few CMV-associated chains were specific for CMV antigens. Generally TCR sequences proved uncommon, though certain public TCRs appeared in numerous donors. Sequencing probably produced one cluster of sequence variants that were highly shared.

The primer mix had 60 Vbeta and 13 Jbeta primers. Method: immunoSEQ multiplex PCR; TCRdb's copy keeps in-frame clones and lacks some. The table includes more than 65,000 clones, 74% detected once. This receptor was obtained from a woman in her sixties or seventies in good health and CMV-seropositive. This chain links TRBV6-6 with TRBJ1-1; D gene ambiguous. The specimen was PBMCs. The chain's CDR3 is CASSYEGTQAFF. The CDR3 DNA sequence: TGTGCCAGCAGTTACGAGGGTACCCAAGCTTTCTTT.